These 28 T cell receptor beta chains were sequenced from one sample in a study of cytomegalovirus exposure and HLA in healthy donors. In the PCR, 60 Vbeta and 13 Jbeta primers were used. Produced via immunoSEQ multiplex PCR; TCRdb's table is partial and in-frame only. The data contain 72,000 or so clones, approximately 72% of them singletons. Sequencing was carried out using PBMCs. These TCRs come from a young woman in good health and CMV-seropositive.

The rearrangement joins TRBV28 to TRBJ1-2; TRBD1 aligns across 7 bases. Germline trimming cut 8 bases from V and 4 bases from J; bases unmatched to any gene: 13. The CDR3 sequence is 15 residues long. Germline values: CDR1 MDHEN, CDR2 SYDVKM. CDR3 residues: CASGGQLGMGYGYTF. The CDR3 DNA is TGTGCCAGCGGGGGACAGCTCGGGATGGGCTATGGCTACACCTTC.

This clone was observed once. The CDR3 here is CSVGGDRDGELFF. The CDR3 nucleotides are TGCAGCGTTGGAGGGGACAGGGACGGGGAGCTGTTTTTT. The chain has TRBV29-1 and TRBJ2-2; 9 bases align to TRBD1. Germline V gives CDR1 SQVTM, CDR2 ANQGSEA. The J segment lost 7 bases and the V segment lost 4 bases, leaving 4 bases of the junction unmatched. The CDR3 has 13 residues.

This clone was detected only a few times. This chain joins TRBV9 and TRBJ2-1, with a weak D call TRBD1 (5 bases). Germline assignment: CDR1 SGDLS and CDR2 YYNGEE. The CDR3 consists of 15 residues. Between the trimmed V and J ends, which lost 0 bases and 4 bases, there was a span of 11 bases. The CDR3 DNA reads TGTGCCAGCAGCGTAGAAGACAGTATTTACAATGAGCAGTTCTTC. Its protein is CASSVEDSIYNEQFF. Full variable domain (remainder filled in from reference TRBV9 and TRBJ2-1): DSGVTQTPKHLITATGQRVTLRCSPRSGDLSVYWYQQSLDQGLQFLIQYYNGEERAKGNILERFSAQQFPDLHSELNLSSLELGDSALYFCASSVEDSIYNEQFFGPGTRLTVL.

This clone was seen only a few times. The rearrangement joins TRBV5-1 to TRBJ2-7; 7 bases align to TRBD1. J gave up 4 bases and V 0 bases, and 7 bases lay outside the gene matches. CDR1 and CDR2 from the germline V gene are SGHRS and YFSETQ. This CDR3 is 15 amino acids long. CDR3 residues: CASSLETGNSYEQYF. The CDR3 DNA sequence: TGCGCCAGCAGCTTGGAGACAGGGAATTCATACGAGCAGTACTTC.

The chain joins TRBV28 to TRBJ1-4, with 7 nucleotides matching TRBD1. J lost 6 bases, V lost 3 bases, and 4 bases had no gene match. Germline lookup yields CDR1 MDHEN and CDR2 SYDVKM. The CDR3 contains 14 residues. CDR3 nucleotide sequence: TGTGCCAGCAGTTTCGAAGGGGGCTATGAAAAACTGTTTTTT. As protein: CASSFEGGYEKLFF.

The chain couples TRBV28 to TRBJ2-5; possibly TRBD1 for D (6 bases). Germline CDR1 and CDR2: MDHEN and SYDVKM. The V and J ends lost 7 bases and 4 bases respectively, with 10 bases between them. This CDR3 has 12 amino acids. The CDR3, as DNA: TGTGCCAGCACAGGGGAGAGAGAGACCCAGTACTTC. Encoded protein: CASTGERETQYF. The full variable domain, with the rest looked up from reference TRBV28 and TRBJ2-5, is DVKVTQSSRYLVKRTGEKVFLECVQDMDHENMFWYRQDPGLGLRLIYFSYDVKMKEKGDIPEGYSVSREKKERFSLILESASTNQTSMYLCASTGERETQYFGPGTRLLVL.

The chain is built from TRBV7-2 and TRBJ1-4; perhaps TRBD1 as D (5 bases). V gave up 5 bases and J gave up 8 bases, with 15 bases separating them. This CDR3 comprises 14 residues. Germline CDR1 reads SGHTA; CDR2 reads FQGNSA. CDR3: CASSQGSSWEKLFF. CDR3 nucleotides: TGTGCCAGCAGCCAGGGAAGTTCTTGGGAAAAACTGTTTTTT.

V gene TRBV29-1 combines with J gene TRBJ2-1; no clear D gene. V was trimmed by 2 bases and J by 2 bases, leaving 10 bases between them. The CDR3 totals 14 residues. Germline CDR1 reads SQVTM; CDR2 reads ANQGSEA. The CDR3 coding sequence is TGCAGCGTTGAAAGAAGAAGCGCCTACAATGAGCAGTTCTTC. Translation: CSVERRSAYNEQFF.

The chain combines TRBV19 with TRBJ2-3; TRBD2 matches at 12 bases. This CDR3 is built from 16 residues. V lost 5 bases to trimming and J lost 3 bases; unmatched junction nucleotides: 6. Germline-derived CDR1 and CDR2 are LNHDA and SQIVND (reference sequence). In DNA, the CDR3 is TGTGCCAGTAGTGCGGGACTAGCGGGCTTGACAGATACGCAGTATTTT. Translating it yields CASSAGLAGLTDTQYF.

This clone was detected once. This chain joins TRBV9 and TRBJ1-1; D unclear. Between the trimmed V and J ends, which lost 4 bases and 1 base, there was a span of 8 bases. The CDR3 covers 13 residues. Germline V CDR1 and CDR2: SGDLS, YYNGEE. CDR3 DNA sequence: TGTGCCAGCAGCCTCCCAGGGAACACTGAAGCTTTCTTT. Protein sequence: CASSLPGNTEAFF. Based on the CDR3 plus reference TRBV9 and TRBJ1-1, the full variable domain is DSGVTQTPKHLITATGQRVTLRCSPRSGDLSVYWYQQSLDQGLQFLIQYYNGEERAKGNILERFSAQQFPDLHSELNLSSLELGDSALYFCASSLPGNTEAFFGQGTRLTVV.

On this clone itself: At one end the junction does not follow the germline gene, possibly because of a read error. V is TRBV7-7 and J is TRBJ2-5, with D possibly TRBD2 on 6 matching bases. The CDR3 covers 15 residues. The germline gives CDR1 SSHAT, CDR2 FNYEAQ (reference sequence). This CDR3 reads CASSLAEGQSFAQYF. The CDR3 nucleotides read TGTGCTAGCAGCTTAGCGGAGGGGCAGTCATTTGCCCAGTACTTC.

This chain connects TRBV5-6 to TRBJ2-1; 10 bases are a match to TRBD1. Germline V gene sequence: CDR1 SGHDT, CDR2 YYEEEE. The CDR3 covers 14 residues. V lost 5 bases to trimming and J lost 7 bases; unmatched junction nucleotides: 6. CDR3 in DNA: TGTGCCAGCAGTTACCGGGACAGGGGTAATGAGCAGTTCTTC. Its protein product is CASSYRDRGNEQFF.

The chain joins TRBV28 to TRBJ1-5; 7 bases are shared with TRBD1. Germline V gene sequence: CDR1 MDHEN, CDR2 SYDVKM. The V segment lost 6 bases and the J segment 6 bases; nucleotides outside the gene matches: 8. There are 14 residues in the CDR3. The CDR3 spells CASRGDRASQPQHF. The CDR3 DNA reads TGTGCCAGCAGAGGTGACAGGGCCAGTCAGCCCCAGCATTTT.

This chain connects TRBV27 to TRBJ2-1; 9 bases are a match to TRBD2. With V trimmed by 5 bases and J by 1 base, 3 bases remained unmatched. CDR3 length: 15 amino acids. The germline CDR1 and CDR2 sequences are MNHEY and SMNVEV (reference sequence). CDR3 bases: TGTGCCAGCAGTATTAGCGGGAGTTCCTACAATGAGCAGTTCTTC. As protein: CASSISGSSYNEQFF.

This clone was seen only once. The V and J genes are TRBV28 and TRBJ1-1; maybe TRBD1 (6 bases). The CDR3 is 14 residues long. V lost 5 bases, J lost 5 bases, and 15 bases lay in between. Per germline, CDR1 MDHEN and CDR2 SYDVKM. CDR3: CASSGSGARTEAFF. The CDR3 DNA sequence: TGTGCCAGCAGTGGCTCAGGGGCCAGGACTGAAGCTTTCTTT.

The V gene is TRBV6-1, the J gene TRBJ1-5; no firm D call. The CDR3 length is 14 residues. From germline, CDR1 is MNHNS and CDR2 SASEGT. V gave up 2 bases and J gave up 5 bases, with 10 bases separating them. CDR3 bases: TGTGCCAGCAGTGAAAGTGTTGGAGATCAGCCCCAGCATTTT. Translation: CASSESVGDQPQHF.

V and J are TRBV30 and TRBJ1-1; D is undetermined. The CDR3 totals 13 residues. The V end was cut by 2 bases, the J end by 7 bases, with 14 bases between. Germline values: CDR1 GTSNPN, CDR2 SVGIG (reference sequence). CDR3 DNA sequence: TGTGCCTGGAGTCCGCCCCTCCGGAGTGAAGCTTTCTTT. Protein product: CAWSPPLRSEAFF. Full variable domain (remainder filled in from reference TRBV30 and TRBJ1-1): SQTIHQWPATLVQPVGSPLSLECTVEGTSNPNLYWYRQAAGRGLQLLFYSVGIGQISSEVPQNLSASRPQDRQFILSSKKLLLSDSGFYLCAWSPPLRSEAFFGQGTRLTVV.

The CDR3 DNA is TGCGCCAGCAGCCCCGGGGGGTCCGGGGAGCTGTTTTTT. It yields the protein CASSPGGSGELFF. V gene TRBV10-2 combines with J gene TRBJ2-2, with 7 bases matching TRBD2. J lost 6 bases, V lost 6 bases, and 4 bases had no gene match. This CDR3 region has 13 residues. The germline V gene has CDR1 WSHSY and CDR2 SAAADI.

V usage is TRBV30 and J usage is TRBJ2-1; 11 bases line up with TRBD2. The J segment lost 7 bases and the V segment lost 4 bases, leaving 3 bases of the junction unmatched. This CDR3 has 13 amino acids. Germline values: CDR1 GTSNPN, CDR2 SVGIG (reference sequence). CDR3 coding DNA: TGTGCCTGGACTAGCGGGAGGTGGAATGAGCAGTTCTTC. It encodes CAWTSGRWNEQFF.

The chain recombines TRBV30 with TRBJ1-1, with D possibly being TRBD1 (5 bases). V lost 2 bases and J lost 0, with 16 bases in between. This CDR3 comprises 16 residues. Germline CDR1 is GTSNPN and CDR2 is SVGIG (reference sequence). The CDR3 DNA reads TGTGCCTGGAGTCGCTGGGGGGATAGCGTGAACACTGAAGCTTTCTTT. Protein sequence: CAWSRWGDSVNTEAFF.

The gene calls are TRBV28 and TRBJ2-1; 12 bases fit TRBD2. The CDR3 length is 16 residues. Germline V gene lookup returns CDR1 MDHEN and CDR2 SYDVKM. V lost 0 bases to trimming and J lost 7 bases; unmatched junction nucleotides: 4. The CDR3 coding sequence is TGTGCCAGCAGTTTATGGACTAGCGGGAGTATTAATGAGCAGTTCTTC. Translation: CASSLWTSGSINEQFF. Based on the CDR3 plus reference TRBV28 and TRBJ2-1, the full variable domain is DVKVTQSSRYLVKRTGEKVFLECVQDMDHENMFWYRQDPGLGLRLIYFSYDVKMKEKGDIPEGYSVSREKKERFSLILESASTNQTSMYLCASSLWTSGSINEQFFGPGTRLTVL.

CDR3 in DNA: TGCGCCAGCAGCATTCACTTGATGGGACAGGGAATTAGGGAACTGTTTTTT. Residues: CASSIHLMGQGIRELFF. The chain links TRBV23-1 to TRBJ1-4; 9 nucleotides line up with TRBD1. TRBV23-1 is assigned to the ORF class and has an uncertain function. The CDR3 loop spans 17 amino acids. After removal of 6 bases from V and 12 bases from J, the junction contained 20 bases not matched to a gene.

J is TRBJ2-7 and V is TRBV6-5, with 7 bases identical to TRBD1. The V gene's germline CDR1 is MNHEY and CDR2 SVGAGI. The V gene end was trimmed by 7 bases and the J gene end by 5 bases; junction bases not matched to a gene: 5. The length of the CDR3 is 12 residues. The CDR3 DNA reads TGTGCCAGCAACGACAGGGTCCACGAGCAGTACTTC. As protein: CASNDRVHEQYF.

The rearrangement links TRBV4-3 to TRBJ2-6; 12 bases align to TRBD2. Germline CDR1 and CDR2: LGHNA and YSLEER. V gave up 0 bases and J gave up 0 bases; unmatched junction bases: 6. The CDR3 covers 20 residues. The CDR3 reads CASSQDLAGLAGSGANVLTF. CDR3 DNA: TGCGCCAGCAGCCAAGATTTAGCGGGACTAGCGGGCTCTGGGGCCAACGTCCTGACTTTC.

This rearrangement joins TRBV6-1 to TRBJ1-2, with D tentatively TRBD1 (6 bases). Germline V gives CDR1 MNHNS, CDR2 SASEGT. Trimming shortened V by 6 bases and J by 7 bases, and 15 bases separated the two germline ends. The CDR3 contains 13 residues. The CDR3 loop reads CASRPQTGSGYTF. The CDR3, as DNA: TGTGCCAGCAGGCCACAAACAGGGTCTGGCTACACCTTC.

This clone was counted a few times. The chain employs TRBV2 and TRBJ1-2; TRBD1 is a possible D gene (6 bases). The V gene lost 5 bases and the J gene lost 3 bases, with 7 bases spanning the gap. This CDR3 spans 12 amino acids. Per the germline V gene, CDR1 is SNHLY and CDR2 is FYNNEI. CDR3: CASSPGDYGYTF. CDR3 sequence (DNA): TGTGCCAGCAGTCCAGGGGACTATGGCTACACCTTC. Using reference TRBV2 and TRBJ1-2 for the parts outside the CDR3, the full variable domain is EPEVTQTPSHQVTQMGQEVILRCVPISNHLYFYWYRQILGQKVEFLVSFYNNEISEKSEIFDDQFSVERPDGSNFTLKIRSTKLEDSAMYFCASSPGDYGYTFGSGTRLTVV.

Only a few counts were recorded for this clone. V is TRBV7-9 and J is TRBJ1-5; D is undetermined. V was cut by 6 bases and J by 1 base, with 16 bases left in between. This CDR3 contains 16 residues. Germline CDR1 and CDR2: SEHNR and FQNEAQ (reference sequence). The CDR3 here is CASSSLGPQSNQPQHF. The CDR3, as DNA: TGTGCCAGCAGTTCGCTAGGCCCGCAGAGCAATCAGCCCCAGCATTTT.

CDR3 sequence (DNA): TGTGCCAGCAGTGAAGTAGCGGGCGGGAGGGAGACCCAGTACTTC. Amino acid sequence: CASSEVAGGRETQYF. The rearrangement uses TRBV25-1 and TRBJ2-5, with 8 bases fitting TRBD2. V gave up 2 bases and J gave up 5 bases; unmatched junction bases: 7. The germline V gene has CDR1 MGHDK and CDR2 SYGVNS. This CDR3 spans 15 amino acids.